The TCR beta chain under discussion was sequenced for a study of tumor-infiltrating lymphocytes in primary liver carcinoma. As regards this clonotype: One end of the junction fails to match germline, which may point to a read error.

From approximately 500 ng total RNA, TCR beta cDNA was generated with a primer in the constant region. Generation of the TCR beta libraries relied on three nested multiplex PCR rounds using slightly modified ARM-PCR. For about 11 cycles apiece, the opening two PCR rounds ran with TRBV1-TRBV30 forward primers and a C-beta reverse primer. TCRdb redid the calling of the multiplex PCR reads with MiXCR, one entry per CDR3 protein. This sample yields 84,000 or so distinct CDR3 sequences, of which about three quarters are seen a single time; roughly a fifth belongs to the top ten. The germline gives CDR1 LGHNA, CDR2 YNFKEQ. The CDR3 consists of 15 residues. The roughly 17-31 mg bulk tissue piece was not sorted before simultaneous RNA and DNA extraction.

This clonotype was obtained from a man aged 40-49 years with primary liver carcinoma and hepatitis B virus infection. What was sequenced was liver tumor tissue from sampling region 1. Subset meaning: tumor region T1, superior pole. The V and J genes are TRBV4-2 and TRBJ2-5; no clear D gene. CDR3 amino acids: CASGQDRLPQETQYF. CDR3 sequence (DNA): TGTGCCAGCGGCCAAGATAGACTGCCTCAAGAGACCCAGTACTTC.